The clone carrying this T cell receptor beta chain was seen ten or more times. Its antigen is undetermined. An equimolar mix of two oligonucleotides served as the beta constant-region primer for TRBC1 and TRBC2. TCRdb reprocessed the UMI-ligation and nested PCR reads with MiXCR, giving one entry per CDR3 protein. The table has 75,000 to 85,000 distinct CDR3 sequences, around 13% seen once. These data originate in a study of naive and memory T cell subsets. Broader study findings: Each distinct alpha or beta sequence counts as one clonotype. The power law exponent of TCR abundance differed between naive and memory cells.

Trimming removed 4 bases at V and 4 bases at J, with 7 bases between. Germline CDR1 reads SGHRS; CDR2 reads YFSETQ. This CDR3 comprises 12 residues. Alpha and beta libraries were amplified separately from the second PCR onward. After CD4 positive bead selection, the CD4-negative fraction gave CD8 T cells. This receptor was obtained from a human donor in good health. The sequenced sample was central memory CD4+ T cells from blood. V is TRBV5-1 and J is TRBJ2-3; possible D gene TRBD2, 5 bases. The chain's CDR3 is CASSTGSDTQYF. For the CDR3, the DNA is TGCGCCAGCAGCACGGGATCAGATACGCAGTATTTT.